Included here is one T cell receptor (beta chain) sequence, with context. Its antigen is not known. The germline V gene has CDR1 SGHVS and CDR2 FNYEAQ. This CDR3 contains 16 residues. J was trimmed by 7 bases and V by 2 bases; bases with no gene match: 7. The data originate from a study of cytomegalovirus exposure and HLA in healthy donors. As for the study in general: Among the approximately 400 donors who were genotyped, approximately 83% fell in the genetic ancestry cluster that is associated with self-reported Caucasian donors.

Overall study findings and caveats: 150 or so TCR beta chains were listed as cytomegalovirus-associated.

The PCR contained 60 Vbeta and 13 Jbeta primers. Some clones are missing from TCRdb's copy, which holds only in-frame ones; the method was immunoSEQ multiplex PCR. Here the sample spans some 170,000 clones, about 83% being singletons. The chain links TRBV7-6 to TRBJ1-6; TRBD1 agrees at 8 bases. The TCR comes from a female donor in good health and CMV-seronegative. The source material was PBMCs. For the CDR3, the DNA is TGTGCCAGCAGCTTATCCCGGACAGGGAAGAATTCACCCCTCCACTTT. This translates into CASSLSRTGKNSPLHF.